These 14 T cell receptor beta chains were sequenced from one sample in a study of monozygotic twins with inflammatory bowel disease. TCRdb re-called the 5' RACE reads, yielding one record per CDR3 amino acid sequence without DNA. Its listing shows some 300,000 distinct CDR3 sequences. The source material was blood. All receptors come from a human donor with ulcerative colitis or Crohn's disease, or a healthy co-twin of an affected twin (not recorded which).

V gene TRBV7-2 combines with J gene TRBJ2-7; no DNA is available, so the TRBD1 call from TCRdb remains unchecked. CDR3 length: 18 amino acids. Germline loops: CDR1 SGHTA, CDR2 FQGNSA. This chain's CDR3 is CASSLGHGLVGGTYEQYF.

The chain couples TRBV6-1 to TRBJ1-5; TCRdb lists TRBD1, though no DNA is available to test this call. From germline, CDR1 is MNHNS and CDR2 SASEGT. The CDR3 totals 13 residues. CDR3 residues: CASRTGFGQPQHF.

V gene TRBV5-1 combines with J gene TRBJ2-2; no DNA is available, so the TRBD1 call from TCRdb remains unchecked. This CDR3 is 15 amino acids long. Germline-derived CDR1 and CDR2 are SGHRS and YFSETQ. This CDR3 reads CASTGDQSRAGELFF. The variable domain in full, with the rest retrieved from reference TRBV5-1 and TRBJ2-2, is KAGVTQTPRYLIKTRGQQVTLSCSPISGHRSVSWYQQTPGQGLQFLFEYFSETQRNKGNFPGRFSGRQFSNSRSEMNVSTLELGDSALYLCASTGDQSRAGELFFGEGSRLTVL.

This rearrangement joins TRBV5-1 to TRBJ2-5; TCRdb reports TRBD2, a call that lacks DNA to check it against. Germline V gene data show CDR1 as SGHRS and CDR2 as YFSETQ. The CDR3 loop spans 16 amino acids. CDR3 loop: CASSLGLAGVQETQYF.

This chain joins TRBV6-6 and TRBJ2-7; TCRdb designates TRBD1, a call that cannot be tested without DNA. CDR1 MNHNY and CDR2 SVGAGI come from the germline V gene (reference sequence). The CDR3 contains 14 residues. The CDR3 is CASRAPGSYYEQYF.

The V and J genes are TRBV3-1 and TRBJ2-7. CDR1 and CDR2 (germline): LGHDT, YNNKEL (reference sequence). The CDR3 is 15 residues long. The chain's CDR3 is CASSQAVAGRLEQYF.

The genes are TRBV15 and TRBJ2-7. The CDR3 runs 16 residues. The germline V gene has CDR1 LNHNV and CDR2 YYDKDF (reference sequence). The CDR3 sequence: CATSREVGRTSYEQYF. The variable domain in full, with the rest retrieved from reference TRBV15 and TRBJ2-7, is DAMVIQNPRYQVTQFGKPVTLSCSQTLNHNVMYWYQQKSSQAPKLLFHYYDKDFNNEADTPDNFQSRRPNTSFCFLDIRSPGLGDTAMYLCATSREVGRTSYEQYFGPGTRLTVT.

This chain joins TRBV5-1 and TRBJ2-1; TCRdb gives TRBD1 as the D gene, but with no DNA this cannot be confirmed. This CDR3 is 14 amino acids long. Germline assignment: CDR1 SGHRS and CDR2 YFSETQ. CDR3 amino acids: CASSPQGANNEQFF.

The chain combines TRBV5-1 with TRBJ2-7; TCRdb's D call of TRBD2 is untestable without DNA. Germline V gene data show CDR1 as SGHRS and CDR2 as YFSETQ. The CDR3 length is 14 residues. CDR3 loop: CASSFGSGSYEQYF.

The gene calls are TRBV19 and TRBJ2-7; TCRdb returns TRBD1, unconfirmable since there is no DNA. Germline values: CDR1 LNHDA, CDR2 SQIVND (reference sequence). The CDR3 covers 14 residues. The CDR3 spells CASSPKTGSDEQYF.

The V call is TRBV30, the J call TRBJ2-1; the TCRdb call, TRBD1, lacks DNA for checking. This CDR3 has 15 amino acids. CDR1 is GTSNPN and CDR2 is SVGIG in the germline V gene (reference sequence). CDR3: CAWSRVGGVYNEQFF. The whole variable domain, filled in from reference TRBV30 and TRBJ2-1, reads SQTIHQWPATLVQPVGSPLSLECTVEGTSNPNLYWYRQAAGRGLQLLFYSVGIGQISSEVPQNLSASRPQDRQFILSSKKLLLSDSGFYLCAWSRVGGVYNEQFFGPGTRLTVL.

This CDR3 reads CASSLSRLGLNGYTF. The rearrangement joins TRBV27 to TRBJ1-2; with no DNA, the TCRdb D assignment of TRBD1 cannot be verified. Looked up from germline, CDR1 is MNHEY and CDR2 is SMNVEV (reference sequence). This CDR3 spans 15 amino acids.

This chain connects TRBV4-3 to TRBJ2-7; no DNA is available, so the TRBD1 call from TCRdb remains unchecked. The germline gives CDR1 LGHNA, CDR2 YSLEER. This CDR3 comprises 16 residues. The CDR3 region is CASSQEKGQGTQEQYF.

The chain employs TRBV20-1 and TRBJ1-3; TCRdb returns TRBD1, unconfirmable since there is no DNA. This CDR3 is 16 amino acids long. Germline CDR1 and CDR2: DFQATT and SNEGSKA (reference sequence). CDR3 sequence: CSARNRAGRSGNTIYF.